What follows are 25 T cell receptor beta chains derived from one specimen sequenced in a study of T cell repertoires in cytomegalovirus infection. TCRdb used MiXCR to reprocess the reads, holding one entry per CDR3 protein. The data contain some 700,000 distinct CDR3 sequences, approximately 40% of them singletons. Sequencing was performed on PBMCs. These TCRs come from a human donor in good health (CMV status not recorded). Some clones in this sample may be carry-over from other donors' samples.

With respect to this clonotype: This may be a read error, as it is one base from a much larger clone. V gene TRBV7-3 combines with J gene TRBJ2-3, with TRBD1 as a possible D gene (6 bases). Germline CDR1 SGHTA, CDR2 FQGTGA. The CDR3 consists of 16 residues. Trimming pared 4 bases from V and 3 bases from J, leaving 17 bases between. This CDR3 reads CASSSLGQLGTDTQYF. The CDR3 DNA follows: TGTGCCAGCAGCTCTTTAGGACAGCTAGGGACAGATACGCAGTATTTT.

This clonotype has just a few counts. The rearrangement uses TRBV20-1 and TRBJ1-1; no clear D. The CDR3 is 12 residues long. Trimming pared 6 bases from V and 1 base from J, leaving 9 bases between. Germline loops: CDR1 DFQATT, CDR2 SNEGSKA (reference sequence). The CDR3 bases are TGCAGTGCCCGGCACTCGAACACTGAAGCTTTCTTT. It yields the protein CSARHSNTEAFF.

This clonotype appeared many times. The chain uses TRBV7-2 and TRBJ2-4; D may be TRBD2 (5 bases). Looked up from germline, CDR1 is SGHTA and CDR2 is FQGNSA. V lost 0 bases and J 4 bases, leaving 7 bases between the germline ends. The CDR3 spans 14 residues. The CDR3 DNA reads TGTGCCAGCAGCTTAGCCGGGGTAAAAAACATTCAGTACTTC. This sequence encodes CASSLAGVKNIQYF.

The rearrangement joins TRBV28 to TRBJ2-3; 9 bases line up with TRBD2. There are 18 residues in the CDR3. Germline loops: CDR1 MDHEN, CDR2 SYDVKM. The ends lost 6 bases at V and 5 bases at J; junction bases unmatched: 18. The CDR3 DNA is TGTGCCAGCAGCCCACCCCTCGGGGGCGGGGGGGTGAAAGATACGCAGTATTTT. Translated, it gives CASSPPLGGGGVKDTQYF.

CDR3 sequence (DNA): TGTGCCAGCAGCCTAAGGACAGGGAGGAGCACCGGGGAGCTGTTTTTT. This gives the protein CASSLRTGRSTGELFF. The V and J genes are TRBV14 and TRBJ2-2; TRBD1 aligns across 8 bases. The J segment lost 4 bases and the V segment lost 4 bases, leaving 8 bases of the junction unmatched. Germline values: CDR1 SGHDN, CDR2 FVKESK. The length of the CDR3 is 16 residues. Variable domain in full (rest from reference TRBV14 and TRBJ2-2): EAGVTQFPSHSVIEKGQTVTLRCDPISGHDNLYWYRRVMGKEIKFLLHFVKESKQDESGMPNNRFLAERTGGTYSTLKVQPAELEDSGVYFCASSLRTGRSTGELFFGEGSRLTVL.

In its sample, this clonotype was seen once. The genes are TRBV7-8 and TRBJ1-2; D gene uncertain. CDR1 SGHVS and CDR2 FQNEAQ come from the germline V gene. The CDR3 sequence is 14 residues long. Trimming removed 5 bases from V and 6 bases from J, with 16 bases in between. CDR3 protein: CASSRGSFFDGYTF. In DNA form, the CDR3 reads TGTGCCAGCAGCAGAGGCTCATTCTTTGATGGCTACACCTTC.

The gene calls are TRBV28 and TRBJ2-5; D may be TRBD2 (6 bases). CDR3 length equals 13 residues. CDR1 and CDR2 from the germline V gene are MDHEN and SYDVKM. V dropped 6 bases and J dropped 5 bases, with 13 bases sitting between them. The DNA of the CDR3 is TGTGCCAGCAGGTGCGGGGTCCCGGAGACCCAGTACTTC. Encoded protein: CASRCGVPETQYF. The full variable domain, completed using reference TRBV28 and TRBJ2-5, is DVKVTQSSRYLVKRTGEKVFLECVQDMDHENMFWYRQDPGLGLRLIYFSYDVKMKEKGDIPEGYSVSREKKERFSLILESASTNQTSMYLCASRCGVPETQYFGPGTRLLVL.

In its sample, this clonotype was seen many times. The V and J genes are TRBV27 and TRBJ2-7; D possibly corresponds to TRBD2 (5 bases). Trimming shortened V by 2 bases and J by 3 bases, and 11 bases separated the two germline ends. This CDR3 has 14 residues. Germline V CDR1 and CDR2: MNHEY, SMNVEV (reference sequence). This CDR3 is CASSLRRQNYEQYF. The CDR3 nucleotides are TGTGCCAGCAGTTTAAGGAGGCAGAACTACGAGCAGTACTTC.

CDR3 amino acids: CASKEGGNSRWANVLTF. The CDR3 nucleotides are TGTGCCAGCAAGGAGGGGGGGAACTCTCGCTGGGCCAACGTCCTGACTTTC. V and J are TRBV28 and TRBJ2-6; D is perhaps TRBD2 (7 bases). V was pared by 7 bases and J by 5 bases, with 21 bases between. Germline CDR1 and CDR2: MDHEN and SYDVKM. The length of the CDR3 is 17 residues.

This clonotype was picked up a small number of times. This chain connects TRBV2 to TRBJ2-2; D possibly uses TRBD1 or TRBD2 (5 bases each). Germline lookup yields CDR1 SNHLY and CDR2 FYNNEI. The CDR3 has 14 amino acids. Trimming removed 9 bases at V and 3 bases at J, with 14 bases between. In DNA form, the CDR3 reads TGTGCCAGTCTACCGGGGACGGACACCGGGGAGCTGTTTTTT. It yields the protein CASLPGTDTGELFF.

V and J are TRBV6-1 and TRBJ1-5; no clear D gene. The germline V gene encodes CDR1 MNHNS and CDR2 SASEGT. Trimming took 1 base from V and 7 from J, leaving 8 bases between them. This CDR3 has 13 residues. The CDR3, as DNA: TGTGCCAGCAGTGAAGGTTATCGGCAGCCCCAGCATTTT. Amino acid sequence: CASSEGYRQPQHF.

This chain joins TRBV7-9 and TRBJ1-5, with D possibly TRBD1 on 5 matching bases. This CDR3 is 14 amino acids long. CDR1 SEHNR and CDR2 FQNEAQ come from the germline V gene (reference sequence). V lost 5 bases and J 2 bases, leaving 10 bases between the germline ends. The CDR3 coding sequence is TGTGCCAGCAGCCATACAGGACGCAATCAGCCCCAGCATTTT. Amino acids: CASSHTGRNQPQHF.

The CDR3 region is CASSLYVGAQETQYF. CDR3 nucleotide sequence: TGTGCCAGCAGTTTATACGTGGGGGCCCAAGAGACCCAGTACTTC. The chain is built from TRBV28 and TRBJ2-5; D is possibly TRBD1 (6 bases). The CDR3 runs 15 residues. The V end was cut by 1 base, the J end by 1 base, with 10 bases between. Per the germline V gene, CDR1 is MDHEN and CDR2 is SYDVKM.

This clonotype was counted only a few times. The V gene is TRBV28, the J gene TRBJ1-2; D is unresolved. This CDR3 contains 17 residues. The germline V gene has CDR1 MDHEN and CDR2 SYDVKM. With 2 bases removed from V and 0 bases from J, the gap between germline ends came to 16 bases. The chain's CDR3 is CASSLGLPADTNYGYTF. The CDR3 DNA is TGTGCCAGCAGTTTAGGCCTTCCGGCAGACACTAACTATGGCTACACCTTC.

The chain couples TRBV6-5 to TRBJ1-5; D ambiguous. With 6 bases removed from V and 6 bases from J, the gap between germline ends came to 12 bases. CDR1 is MNHEY, CDR2 SVGAGI, per germline. The CDR3 consists of 13 residues. The DNA for the CDR3 is TGTGCCAGCAGCCAAAATTTGCTTCAGCCCCAGCATTTT. It translates to CASSQNLLQPQHF.

Turning to this clonotype: This may be a read error, as it is one base from a much larger clone. The chain uses TRBV7-2 and TRBJ2-1; the match to TRBD2 covers 11 bases. The CDR3 sequence is 14 residues long. Germline trimming cut 0 bases from V and 15 bases from J; bases unmatched to any gene: 7. CDR1 and CDR2 from the germline V gene are SGHTA and FQGNSA. The CDR3 nucleotides read TGTGCCAGCAGCTTAGCCCTCCTAGCGGGAGGTTTGTTCTTC. Amino acids: CASSLALLAGGLFF.

This clonotype was seen only a few times. The CDR3 DNA is TGTGCCAGTAAGAGCCGTTACCTGGACGGAAACACCATATATTTT. This codes for CASKSRYLDGNTIYF. The chain employs TRBV19 and TRBJ1-3, with D uncertain. Trimming stripped 7 bases from V and 4 bases from J, with 17 bases between. Looked up from germline, CDR1 is LNHDA and CDR2 is SQIVND (reference sequence). This CDR3 contains 15 residues.

The chain links TRBV7-9 to TRBJ2-7; possibly TRBD1 for D (6 bases). CDR3 length equals 14 residues. Germline values: CDR1 SEHNR, CDR2 FQNEAQ (reference sequence). The ends were cut back, 5 bases at V and 6 bases at J, with 17 bases in the middle. CDR3 in amino acids: CASSPHWTDIEQYF. CDR3 sequence (DNA): TGTGCCAGCAGCCCCCACTGGACAGATATCGAGCAGTACTTC.

The chain uses TRBV7-2 and TRBJ2-1; 9 bases are shared with TRBD2. CDR3 length equals 14 residues. J was trimmed by 6 bases and V by 7 bases; bases with no gene match: 7. CDR1 is SGHTA and CDR2 is FQGNSA in the germline V gene. CDR3: CASTPGLAINEQFF. The CDR3, as DNA: TGTGCCAGCACCCCGGGACTAGCAATCAATGAGCAGTTCTTC.

The V and J genes are TRBV27 and TRBJ1-3; D uncertain. CDR3 size: 15 residues. Per germline, CDR1 MNHEY and CDR2 SMNVEV (reference sequence). Trimming stripped 2 bases from V and 1 base from J, with 9 bases between. The CDR3 spells CASSLNAGSGNTIYF. Written as DNA, the CDR3 is TGTGCCAGCAGTTTAAACGCCGGTTCTGGAAACACCATATATTTT.

The rearrangement links TRBV20-1 to TRBJ2-1; possible D gene TRBD2, 5 bases. Looked up from germline, CDR1 is DFQATT and CDR2 is SNEGSKA (reference sequence). The V and J ends lost 0 bases and 3 bases respectively, with 15 bases between them. This CDR3 contains 16 residues. The CDR3 reads CSARDQAAVFYNEQFF. DNA for the CDR3: TGCAGTGCTAGAGATCAAGCGGCAGTATTCTACAATGAGCAGTTCTTC.

V is TRBV5-6 and J is TRBJ2-5, with 9 bases identical to TRBD2. CDR3 size: 19 residues. The V segment lost 2 bases and the J segment 1 base; nucleotides outside the gene matches: 15. Looked up from germline, CDR1 is SGHDT and CDR2 is YYEEEE. The CDR3 loop reads CASSFGLPSGMRGQETQYF. The CDR3 bases are TGTGCCAGCAGCTTCGGTCTGCCTAGCGGGATGAGGGGCCAAGAGACCCAGTACTTC.

This chain links TRBV28 with TRBJ2-1; no definite D call. The CDR3 extends over 10 amino acids. Trimming cost V 9 bases and J 9 bases, with 9 bases left between them. The V gene's germline CDR1 is MDHEN and CDR2 SYDVKM. CDR3 nucleotides: TGTGCCAGTAAAAACGGTGAGCAGTTCTTC. Encoded protein: CASKNGEQFF.

This clonotype has only a few counts. V usage is TRBV12-3 or TRBV12-4 and J usage is TRBJ2-7; 12 nucleotides line up with TRBD1. The CDR3 is 16 amino acids. Trimming at V came to 5 bases and at J to 3 bases, leaving 8 bases not matched to a gene. CDR3 DNA sequence: TGTGCCAGCAGTGGTTTCGGGACAGGGGGCTACTACGAGCAGTACTTC. Translating gives CASSGFGTGGYYEQYF.

The V and J genes are TRBV5-1 and TRBJ1-1; D is ambiguous. CDR1 and CDR2 from the germline V gene are SGHRS and YFSETQ. The CDR3 extends over 16 amino acids. The V and J ends lost 1 base and 0 bases respectively, with 13 bases between them. In DNA, the CDR3 is TGCGCCAGCAGCTTGTTTGGCGACAAAATGAACACTGAAGCTTTCTTT. This encodes CASSLFGDKMNTEAFF.